This T cell receptor beta chain was obtained from a study of T-cell memory formation after mild COVID-19. TCRdb reprocessed the 5' RACE reads via MiXCR and lists one record per CDR3 protein. This table holds about 210,000 distinct CDR3 sequences, over 9.5% found once. This clonotype was counted a few times. The CDR3 length is 19 residues. V lost 0 bases to trimming and J lost 0 bases; unmatched junction nucleotides: 5. Germline values: CDR1 MNHEY, CDR2 SVGEGT. The genes are TRBV6-2 or TRBV6-3 and TRBJ2-2; 12 bases align to TRBD1. The receptor was isolated from a man aged 18-30 years who had mild COVID-19 (a few samples of this study predate the infection). Cell type and time point are not known. The sample taken for sequencing was PBMCs or a T cell subset sorted from them (not recorded which). DNA of the CDR3: TGTGCCAGCAGTTACTCAGAGGGACAGGGGGCATCGAACACCGGGGAGCTGTTTTTT. This sequence encodes CASSYSEGQGASNTGELFF.